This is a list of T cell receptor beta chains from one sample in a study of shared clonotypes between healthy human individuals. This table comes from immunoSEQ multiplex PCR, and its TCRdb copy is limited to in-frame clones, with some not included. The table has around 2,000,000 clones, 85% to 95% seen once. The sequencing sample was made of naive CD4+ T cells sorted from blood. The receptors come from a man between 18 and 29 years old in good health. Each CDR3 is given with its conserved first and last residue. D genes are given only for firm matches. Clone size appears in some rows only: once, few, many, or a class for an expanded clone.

CDR3 protein: CASSMTSAYEQFF; CDR3 DNA: TGTGCCAGCAGTATGACTAGCGCCTATGAGCAGTTCTTC; J gene: TRBJ2-1; D gene: TRBD2; clone size: once; V gene: TRBV7-2
CDR3 protein: CASSPGITQYF; CDR3 DNA: TGTGCCAGCAGCCCCGGGATAACCCAGTACTTC; J gene: TRBJ2-5; D gene: NA; clone size: once; V gene: TRBV11-1
CDR3 protein: CAITSDYTYNEQFF; CDR3 DNA: TGTGCCATCACTAGCGATTATACCTACAATGAGCAGTTCTTC; J gene: TRBJ2-1; D gene: NA; clone size: NA; V gene: TRBV10-3
CDR3 protein: CASSLAGQINTEAFF; CDR3 DNA: TGCGCCAGCAGCTTGGCCGGGCAGATCAACACTGAAGCTTTCTTT; J gene: TRBJ1-1; D gene: NA; clone size: NA; V gene: TRBV5-1
CDR3 protein: CASSIDGQGNQPQHF; CDR3 DNA: TGTGCCAGTAGTATAGATGGCCAGGGGAATCAGCCCCAGCATTTT; J gene: TRBJ1-5; D gene: NA; clone size: NA; V gene: TRBV19
CDR3 protein: CASSPRGLAGGTGELFF; CDR3 DNA: TGTGCCAGCAGCCCCCGCGGACTAGCGGGGGGAACCGGGGAGCTGTTTTTT; J gene: TRBJ2-2; D gene: TRBD2; clone size: NA; V gene: TRBV7-9
CDR3 protein: CASRAGPPKNIQYF; CDR3 DNA: TGTGCCAGCAGGGCAGGGCCCCCCAAAAACATTCAGTACTTC; J gene: TRBJ2-4; D gene: NA; clone size: NA; V gene: TRBV6-1
CDR3 protein: CASPKVEQFF; CDR3 DNA: TGTGCCAGCCCGAAGGTGGAGCAGTTCTTC; J gene: TRBJ2-1; D gene: NA; clone size: NA; V gene: TRBV7-9
CDR3 protein: CATARHSESYEQYF; CDR3 DNA: TGTGCCACCGCTCGACATAGCGAGTCCTACGAGCAGTACTTC; J gene: TRBJ2-7; D gene: NA; clone size: once; V gene: TRBV19
CDR3 protein: CASSFQPDRPGELFF; CDR3 DNA: TGCGCCAGCAGCTTCCAACCCGACAGACCCGGGGAGCTGTTTTTT; J gene: TRBJ2-2; D gene: NA; clone size: NA; V gene: TRBV5-1